This TCR beta chain originates from a study of shared clonotypes between healthy human individuals. Findings of the study overall: Donor scarcity curtailed the genetic and exposure-history diversity represented herein.

Assay execution proceeded at the deep level. Original processing notes: Filtering differed because ImmunoSEQ produced junction-only sequences that carried no quality scores. Assay used: immunoSEQ multiplex PCR; TCRdb lists only in-frame clones, some missing. V, J and clone size are those of that table, while D and trimming were read from the DNA. The sample carries approximately 470,000 clones, roughly 80% recorded once. V lost 6 bases and J lost 0, with 8 bases in between. This CDR3 has 13 amino acids. The germline gives CDR1 ENHRY, CDR2 SYGVKD. This clone was counted between two and nine times. The antigen remains unidentified.

Material for sequencing was PBMCs. The receptor comes from a woman aged 40 to 50 in good health. Some clones in this sample may be carry-over from other donors' samples. The V gene is TRBV10-3, the J gene TRBJ1-2, with D hard to call. The chain's CDR3 is CAISGEANYGYTF. DNA for the CDR3: TGTGCCATCAGCGGGGAAGCTAACTATGGCTACACCTTC.